There are a few counts of the clone carrying this T cell receptor (beta chain). This CDR3 contains 15 residues. The germline V gene encodes CDR1 SGHRS and CDR2 YFSETQ. The V end was cut by 2 bases, the J end by 2 bases, with 10 bases between. This sample was taken from a study of blood T cell repertoires in COVID-19. Study-level background: The study drew acute and convalescent COVID-19 samples from the United States, Italy and Spain. Sources were T cells, B-cell-depleted T cells, or PBMCs; the material itself was cDNA or gDNA.

Per the study methods: For nucleated cells, counts were estimated from reference gene primer amplification. Assay: immunoSEQ multiplex PCR; the TCRdb copy retains only in-frame clones and omits some. That table gives V, J and clone size, and the DNA gave D and trimming. Of 150,000 or so clones listed, just under 85% were seen once; the top ten hold around 3.1%. This receptor was identified in a woman of 80 years or more with acute or convalescent COVID-19. Sequenced sample: peripheral blood. V usage is TRBV5-1 and J usage is TRBJ2-2; no firm D call. The DNA of the CDR3 is TGCGCCAGCAGCTTATCCGTGGCCAACACCGGGGAGCTGTTTTTT. This encodes CASSLSVANTGELFF.